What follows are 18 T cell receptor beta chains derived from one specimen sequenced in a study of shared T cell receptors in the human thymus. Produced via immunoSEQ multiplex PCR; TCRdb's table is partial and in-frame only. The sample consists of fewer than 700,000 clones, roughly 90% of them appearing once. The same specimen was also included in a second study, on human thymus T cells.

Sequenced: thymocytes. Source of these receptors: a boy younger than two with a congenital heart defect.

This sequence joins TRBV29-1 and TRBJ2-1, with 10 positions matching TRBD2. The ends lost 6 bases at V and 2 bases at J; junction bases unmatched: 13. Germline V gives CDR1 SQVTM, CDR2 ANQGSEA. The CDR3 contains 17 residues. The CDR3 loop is CSVDRVPGLAAYNEQFF. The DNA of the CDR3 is TGCAGCGTGGACAGGGTTCCCGGACTAGCGGCCTACAATGAGCAGTTCTTC.

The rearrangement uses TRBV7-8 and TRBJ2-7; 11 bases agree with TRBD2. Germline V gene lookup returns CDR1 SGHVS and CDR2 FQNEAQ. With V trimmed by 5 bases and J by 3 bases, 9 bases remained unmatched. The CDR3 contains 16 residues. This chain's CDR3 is CASSHTTGTSGYEQYF. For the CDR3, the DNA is TGTGCCAGCAGCCACACCACCGGGACTAGCGGCTACGAGCAGTACTTC.

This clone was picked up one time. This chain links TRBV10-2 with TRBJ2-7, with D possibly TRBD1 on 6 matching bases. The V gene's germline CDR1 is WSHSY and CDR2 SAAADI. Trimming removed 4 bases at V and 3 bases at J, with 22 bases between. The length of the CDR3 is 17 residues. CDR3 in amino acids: CASSATNLAQQGYEQYF. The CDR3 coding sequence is TGCGCCAGCAGTGCGACGAACCTGGCCCAACAGGGCTACGAGCAGTACTTC.

The CDR3: CASSPPRGGGNTIYF. As DNA, the CDR3 is TGTGCCAGCAGCCCTCCAAGGGGAGGCGGAAACACCATATATTTT. The chain joins TRBV6-6 to TRBJ1-3; the D gene is possibly TRBD1 (5 bases). Per germline, CDR1 MNHNY and CDR2 SVGAGI (reference sequence). This CDR3 contains 15 residues. V was cut by 6 bases and J by 4 bases, with 16 bases left in between.

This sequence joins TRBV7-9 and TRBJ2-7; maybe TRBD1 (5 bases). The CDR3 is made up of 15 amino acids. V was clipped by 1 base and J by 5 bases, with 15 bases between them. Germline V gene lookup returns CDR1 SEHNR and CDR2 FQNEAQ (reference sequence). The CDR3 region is CASSLDEAGLDEQYF. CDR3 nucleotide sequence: TGTGCCAGCAGCTTAGACGAAGCAGGGTTGGACGAGCAGTACTTC.

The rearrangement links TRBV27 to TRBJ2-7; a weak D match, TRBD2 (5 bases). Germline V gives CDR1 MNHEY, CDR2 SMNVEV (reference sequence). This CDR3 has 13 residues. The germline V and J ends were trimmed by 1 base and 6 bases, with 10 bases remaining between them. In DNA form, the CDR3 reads TGTGCCAGCAGTTTATGGAGGACGGGCGAGCAGTACTTC. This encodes CASSLWRTGEQYF.

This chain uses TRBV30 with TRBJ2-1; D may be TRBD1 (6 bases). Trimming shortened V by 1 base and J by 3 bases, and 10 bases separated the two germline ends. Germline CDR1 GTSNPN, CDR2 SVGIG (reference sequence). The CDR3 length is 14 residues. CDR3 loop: CAWSDSDSYNEQFF. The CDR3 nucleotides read TGTGCCTGGAGTGACTCGGACAGCTACAATGAGCAGTTCTTC.

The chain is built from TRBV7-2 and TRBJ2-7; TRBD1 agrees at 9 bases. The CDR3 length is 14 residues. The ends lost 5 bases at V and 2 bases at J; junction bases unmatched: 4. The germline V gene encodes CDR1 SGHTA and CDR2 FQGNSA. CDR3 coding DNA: TGTGCCAGCAGCGGGGACAGGGCCCCCTACGAGCAGTACTTC. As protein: CASSGDRAPYEQYF.

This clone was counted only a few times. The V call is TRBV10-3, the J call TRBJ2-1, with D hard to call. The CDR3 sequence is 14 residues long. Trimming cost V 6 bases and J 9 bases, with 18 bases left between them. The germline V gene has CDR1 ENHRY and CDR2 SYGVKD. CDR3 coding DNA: TGTGCCATCAGCAGCCCAGGTTTCGTTGGTGAGCAGTTCTTC. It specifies CAISSPGFVGEQFF.

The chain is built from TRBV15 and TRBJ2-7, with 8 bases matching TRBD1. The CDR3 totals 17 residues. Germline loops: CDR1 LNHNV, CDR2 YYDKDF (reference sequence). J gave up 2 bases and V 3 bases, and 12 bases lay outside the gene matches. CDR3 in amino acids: CATSSIGQGIPTYEQYF. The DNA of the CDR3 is TGTGCCACCAGCAGTATCGGACAGGGTATCCCCACCTACGAGCAGTACTTC.

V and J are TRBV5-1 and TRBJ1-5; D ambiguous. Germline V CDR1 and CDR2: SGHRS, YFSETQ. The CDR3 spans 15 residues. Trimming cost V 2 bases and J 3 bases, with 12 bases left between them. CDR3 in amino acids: CASSFSLRSNQPQHF. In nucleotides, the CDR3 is TGCGCCAGCAGCTTCTCTTTGCGCTCCAATCAGCCCCAGCATTTT. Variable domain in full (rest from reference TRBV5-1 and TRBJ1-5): KAGVTQTPRYLIKTRGQQVTLSCSPISGHRSVSWYQQTPGQGLQFLFEYFSETQRNKGNFPGRFSGRQFSNSRSEMNVSTLELGDSALYLCASSFSLRSNQPQHFGDGTRLSIL.

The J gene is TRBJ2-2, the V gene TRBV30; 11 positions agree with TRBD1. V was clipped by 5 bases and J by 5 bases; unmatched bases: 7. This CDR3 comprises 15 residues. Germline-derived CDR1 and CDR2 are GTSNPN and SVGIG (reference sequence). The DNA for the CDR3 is TGTGCCTGGTCGGGACAGGGGGGAGAGACCGGGGAGCTGTTTTTT. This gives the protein CAWSGQGGETGELFF.

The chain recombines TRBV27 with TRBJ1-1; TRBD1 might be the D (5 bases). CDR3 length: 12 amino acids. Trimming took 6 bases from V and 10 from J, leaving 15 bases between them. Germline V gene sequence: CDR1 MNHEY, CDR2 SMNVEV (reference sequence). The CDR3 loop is CASRKGIRRAFF. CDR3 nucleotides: TGTGCCAGCAGAAAGGGGATCAGACGAGCTTTCTTT.

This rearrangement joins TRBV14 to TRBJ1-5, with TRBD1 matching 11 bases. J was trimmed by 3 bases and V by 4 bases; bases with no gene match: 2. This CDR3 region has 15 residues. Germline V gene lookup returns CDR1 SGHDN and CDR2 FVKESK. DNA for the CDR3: TGTGCCAGCAGCCGGACAGGGGGCTCCAATCAGCCCCAGCATTTT. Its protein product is CASSRTGGSNQPQHF.

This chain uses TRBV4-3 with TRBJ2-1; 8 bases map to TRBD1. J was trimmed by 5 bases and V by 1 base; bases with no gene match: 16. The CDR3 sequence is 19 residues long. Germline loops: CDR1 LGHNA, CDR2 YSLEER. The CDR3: CASSQAIGQGLSGNNEQFF. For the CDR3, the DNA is TGCGCCAGCAGCCAAGCGATTGGACAGGGCCTTAGCGGTAACAATGAGCAGTTCTTC.

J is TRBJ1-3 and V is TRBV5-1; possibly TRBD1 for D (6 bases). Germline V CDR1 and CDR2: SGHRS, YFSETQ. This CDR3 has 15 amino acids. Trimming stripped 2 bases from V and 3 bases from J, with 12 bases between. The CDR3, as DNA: TGCGCCAGCAGCTTCCGAGGGGGGGTTGGAAACACCATATATTTT. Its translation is CASSFRGGVGNTIYF.

CDR3 sequence: CASSFHGTSGRIEQFF. CDR3 sequence (DNA): TGTGCCAGCAGCTTCCACGGGACTAGCGGGAGGATTGAGCAGTTCTTC. The V call is TRBV7-4, the J call TRBJ2-1, with 15 bases fitting TRBD2. Germline V gene sequence: CDR1 SGHVT, CDR2 SQSDAQ. The CDR3 is 16 residues long. V trimming: 3 bases; J trimming: 9 bases; junction bases outside the gene matches: 6.

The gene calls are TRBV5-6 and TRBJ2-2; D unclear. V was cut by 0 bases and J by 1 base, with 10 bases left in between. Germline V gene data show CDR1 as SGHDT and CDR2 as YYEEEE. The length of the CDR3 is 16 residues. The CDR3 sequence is CASSLANRMNTGELFF. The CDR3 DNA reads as TGTGCCAGCAGCTTGGCTAACCGAATGAACACCGGGGAGCTGTTTTTT.